Shown below are 5 T cell receptor beta chains from a single sample sequenced in a study of T-cell memory formation after mild COVID-19. TCRdb re-called the 5' RACE reads with MiXCR, one entry per CDR3 protein. Of tens of thousands of distinct CDR3 sequences listed, roughly 15% are singletons. The sequenced material came from PBMCs or a T cell subset sorted from them (not recorded which). Receptor source: a man aged 18 to 35 who had mild COVID-19 (a few samples of this study predate the infection). Cell type and time point are not known.

The chain joins TRBV12-3 or TRBV12-4 to TRBJ2-3, with D perhaps being TRBD1 or TRBD2 (6 bases each). This CDR3 contains 15 residues. V was clipped by 3 bases and J by 0 bases, with 10 bases between them. The CDR3 DNA is TGTGCCAGCAGTTTCGGGGGCCTCAGCACAGATACGCAGTATTTT. Amino acids: CASSFGGLSTDTQYF.

In this sample, this clonotype turned up a few times. The chain combines TRBV28 with TRBJ2-7; 9 nucleotides match TRBD1. V shed 1 base and J 3 bases; nucleotides not matched to a gene: 7. CDR3 length equals 16 residues. CDR1 is MDHEN and CDR2 is SYDVKM in the germline V gene. CDR3 protein: CASSLLYSDRGYEQYV. The CDR3 DNA sequence: TGTGCCAGCAGTTTATTGTATTCGGACAGGGGCTACGAGCAGTACGTC.

This clonotype was recorded many times. This chain connects TRBV12-3 or TRBV12-4 to TRBJ2-5, with TRBD2 identical over 8 bases. Trimming cost V 0 bases and J 5 bases; bases outside gene matches: 8. CDR3 size: 16 residues. This chain's CDR3 is CASSLAPGTSEETQYF. DNA of the CDR3: TGTGCCAGCAGTTTAGCCCCTGGGACTAGTGAGGAGACCCAGTACTTC.

The chain employs TRBV7-9 and TRBJ1-1, with 7 bases lining up with TRBD1. Germline CDR1 reads SEHNR; CDR2 reads FQNEAQ (reference sequence). Trimming removed 6 bases from V and 1 base from J; junction bases left unmatched: 5. This CDR3 comprises 14 residues. CDR3 sequence (DNA): TGTGCCAGCAGGCCACAGGGGAGGAACACTGAAGCTTTCTTT. Amino acid sequence: CASRPQGRNTEAFF. Full variable domain (outside the CDR3, taken from reference TRBV7-9 and TRBJ1-1): DTGVSQNPRHKITKRGQNVTFRCDPISEHNRLYWYRQTLGQGPEFLTYFQNEAQLEKSRLLSDRFSAERPKGSFSTLEIQRTEQGDSAMYLCASRPQGRNTEAFFGQGTRLTVV.

This clonotype was picked up a small number of times. One end of the junction is discordant with germline, which a read error may explain. The chain is built from TRBV28 and TRBJ1-3, with a weak D call TRBD1 (5 bases). From germline, CDR1 is MDHEN and CDR2 SYDVKM. The CDR3 has 13 residues. CDR3 nucleotides: TGTGCCAGCAGTTTGACAGTTGGAAGCACCATATATTTT. Amino acid sequence: CASSLTVGSTIYF. The full variable domain, rest sourced from reference TRBV28 and TRBJ1-3, is DVKVTQSSRYLVKRTGEKVFLECVQDMDHENMFWYRQDPGLGLRLIYFSYDVKMKEKGDIPEGYSVSREKKERFSLILESASTNQTSMYLCASSLTVGSTIYFGEGSWLTVV.